Below, 5 T cell receptor beta chains from the same sample are listed, as sequenced in a study of blood T cell repertoires in COVID-19 (dated by TCRdb to 2020 to 2021). The library was prepared using the immunoSEQ multiplex PCR assay. The table comes from immuneACCESS by way of TCRdb, which keeps in-frame sequences with V and J called. Part of the clones is missing from these tables; in studies checked, under half for an unresolved V gene and the rest for unknown reasons. Across this sample there are tens of thousands of clones, with about 85% seen only once. The ten biggest clones cover 3% of the sample. The sample was peripheral blood. Receptors originate from a woman of 80 years or more with COVID-19, enrolled during active disease.

The chain employs TRBV27 and TRBJ2-5; D might be TRBD2 (5 bases). The CDR3 spans 12 residues. Trimming took off 3 bases at V and 5 bases at J, with 7 bases between the two ends. The germline CDR1 and CDR2 sequences are MNHEY and SMNVEV (reference sequence). DNA for the CDR3: TGTGCCAGCAGTTTCACGGGGGAGACCCAGTACTTC. It is translated as CASSFTGETQYF.

V usage is TRBV2 and J usage is TRBJ2-2; 10 positions match TRBD1. Germline trimming cut 7 bases from V and 6 bases from J; bases unmatched to any gene: 2. The germline V gene encodes CDR1 SNHLY and CDR2 FYNNEI. The CDR3 is 13 residues long. This CDR3 is CASTGQGAGELFF. The CDR3 DNA is TGTGCCAGCACCGGACAGGGGGCCGGGGAGCTGTTTTTT.

The chain recombines TRBV5-1 with TRBJ2-2; 7 bases are shared with TRBD2. Germline V lookup: CDR1 SGHRS, CDR2 YFSETQ. This CDR3 is built from 15 residues. With V trimmed by 1 base and J by 7 bases, 7 bases remained unmatched. Here the CDR3 DNA reads TGCGCCAGCAGCTTGTTTACTAGCGACGGCGGGGAGCTGTTTTTT. It encodes CASSLFTSDGGELFF.

The J gene is TRBJ1-1, the V gene TRBV18; TRBD1 agrees at 9 bases. The CDR3 loop spans 16 amino acids. Germline trimming cut 5 bases from V and 2 bases from J; bases unmatched to any gene: 9. The germline CDR1 and CDR2 sequences are KGHSH and LQKENI. The CDR3 DNA reads as TGTGCCAGCTCATCCCGGACAGGGGCCATAAACACTGAAGCTTTCTTT. Protein product: CASSSRTGAINTEAFF. Supplemented by reference TRBV18 and TRBJ1-1, the full variable domain reads NAGVMQNPRHLVRRRGQEARLRCSPMKGHSHVYWYRQLPEEGLKFMVYLQKENIIDESGMPKERFSAEFPKEGPSILRIQQVVRGDSAAYFCASSSRTGAINTEAFFGQGTRLTVV.

V usage is TRBV6-4 and J usage is TRBJ2-7, with TRBD2 matching over 13 bases. The CDR3 is made up of 16 amino acids. J gave up 6 bases and V 4 bases, and 9 bases lay outside the gene matches. The germline V gene has CDR1 MRHNA and CDR2 SNTAGT. The CDR3 sequence is CASSVEPGLAGFEQYF. Here the CDR3 DNA reads TGTGCCAGCAGTGTCGAGCCGGGACTAGCGGGATTCGAGCAGTACTTC.